Included here is one T cell receptor (beta chain) sequence, with context. Its specificity is not known. The CDR3 totals 14 residues. Trimming pared 4 bases from V and 6 bases from J, leaving 14 bases between. Germline loops: CDR1 SNHLY, CDR2 FYNNEI. This sample stems from a study of shared clonotypes between healthy human individuals. Study conclusions and caveats: Estimated richness was generally greater in naive than memory subsets.

Here immunoSEQ multiplex PCR was the method, and the copy in TCRdb shows in-frame clones only, minus some. The repertoire holds 2 million to 2.5 million clones, about 92% seen once, with 0.39% in the top ten. This sequence originates from a man between 18 and 29 years old in good health. Some clones in this sample may be carry-over from other donors' samples. The chain has TRBV2 and TRBJ2-3, with D hard to call. The sample taken for sequencing was naive CD4+ T cells from PBMCs. Subset noted: CD45RA+ positively selected. CDR3 region: CASSVGVRVDTQYF. The CDR3 coding sequence is TGTGCCAGCAGTGTTGGGGTTCGCGTCGATACGCAGTATTTT.